Listed below are T cell receptor beta chains from one sample, sequenced in a study of blood T cell repertoires in COVID-19. Repertoires were generated with immunoSEQ multiplex PCR, while TCRdb's copy carries only in-frame clones and drops some. Of roughly 140,000 clones in the sample, around nine tenths were seen once. The sequenced sample was peripheral blood. These receptors all stem from a human donor in a cohort sampled during active COVID-19. The CDR3 runs from the conserved cysteine through the conserved F or W. Each record gives: V gene, D gene, clone size, J gene, CDR3 DNA, CDR3 protein. The D gene is left open where the match is weak. The size of a clone is reported for some rows only, either as once, few or many, or as a class for expanded clones.

TRBV7-2	TRBD2	NA	TRBJ2-5	TGTGCCAGCAGCTTGGTTGGGCTAGCGGGAGGGGAGACCCAGTACTTC	CASSLVGLAGGETQYF
TRBV20-1	TRBD2	NA	TRBJ2-5	TGCAGGGGGGGGGATCAAGAGACCCAGTACTTC	CRGGDQETQYF
TRBV19	NA	NA	TRBJ1-3	TGTGCCAGTAGTGCCGGAGGGCACTCTGGAAACACCATATATTTT	CASSAGGHSGNTIYF
TRBV10-1	NA	once	TRBJ2-3	TGCGCCAGCAGTGCCCCGGGTAGGAATACGCAGTATTTT	CASSAPGRNTQYF
TRBV18	TRBD2	NA	TRBJ2-1	TGTGCCAGCTCATGGAATAGCGGGGAATACAATGAGCAGTTCTTC	CASSWNSGEYNEQFF
TRBV4-1	TRBD2	NA	TRBJ2-5	TGCGCCAGCAGCCCCGGGCGGGGGGGCCAAGAGACCCAGTACTTC	CASSPGRGGQETQYF
TRBV29-1	NA	NA	TRBJ1-1	TGCAGCGTTGCCCGGGGGGGCACTGAAGCTTTCTTT	CSVARGGTEAFF
TRBV7-9	NA	NA	TRBJ2-1	TGTGCCAGCAGTTCAATGACGCTAGAAAATGAGCAGTTCTTC	CASSSMTLENEQFF
TRBV19	NA	NA	TRBJ1-1	TGTGCCAGTAGTATAGATCGGGGGATGACTGAAGCTTTCTTT	CASSIDRGMTEAFF
TRBV10-1	NA	NA	TRBJ1-1	TGCGCCAGCAGTGAGACTGCCAAGAACACTGAAGCTTTCTTT	CASSETAKNTEAFF
TRBV3-1/TRBV3-2	NA	NA	TRBJ1-6	TGTGCCAGCAGCTCTGGGAGTAATTCACCCCTCCACTTT	CASSSGSNSPLHF
TRBV6-4	TRBD2	few	TRBJ2-5	TGTGCCAGCAGTGACGAGTTAGGGCTAGCGGGAGTATTGGCTCAAGAGACCCAGTACTTC	CASSDELGLAGVLAQETQYF
TRBV6-5	NA	few	TRBJ2-2	TGTGCCAGCGGGTCGACAGACACCGGGGAGCTGTTTTTT	CASGSTDTGELFF
TRBV2	TRBD2	NA	TRBJ2-7	TGTGCCAGCAGTGAAGCCTACGACCTAGCGGGAGAAGAGCAGTACTTC	CASSEAYDLAGEEQYF
TRBV20-1	TRBD2	NA	TRBJ2-1	TGCAGTGCTAGTTCCATTCGGGGGGGCTCCTACAATGAGCAGTTCTTC	CSASSIRGGSYNEQFF
TRBV30	TRBD1	NA	TRBJ1-2	TGTGCCTGGAGTGTTCAGGGGGCTAGTAACTATGGCTACACCTTC	CAWSVQGASNYGYTF